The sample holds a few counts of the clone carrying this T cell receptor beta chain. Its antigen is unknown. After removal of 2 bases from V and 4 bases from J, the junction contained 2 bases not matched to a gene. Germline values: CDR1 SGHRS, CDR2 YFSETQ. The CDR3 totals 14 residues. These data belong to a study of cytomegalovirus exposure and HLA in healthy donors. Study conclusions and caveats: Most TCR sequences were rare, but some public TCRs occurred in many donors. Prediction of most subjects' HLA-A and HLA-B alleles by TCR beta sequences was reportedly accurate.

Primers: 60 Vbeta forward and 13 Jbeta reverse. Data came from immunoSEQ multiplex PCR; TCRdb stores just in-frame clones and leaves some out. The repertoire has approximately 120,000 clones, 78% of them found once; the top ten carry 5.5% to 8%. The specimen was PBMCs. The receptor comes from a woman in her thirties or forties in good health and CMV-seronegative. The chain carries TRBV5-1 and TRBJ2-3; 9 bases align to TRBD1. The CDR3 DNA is TGCGCCAGCAGCTTATGGACAGGGGCAGATACGCAGTATTTT. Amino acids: CASSLWTGADTQYF.